This T cell receptor beta chain was recovered during a study of PD-L1 blockade in urothelial cancer. The length of the CDR3 is 13 residues. Germline CDR1 is SQVTM and CDR2 is ANQGSEA. Trimming removed 3 bases from V and 2 bases from J, with 7 bases in between. Overall study findings and caveats: Better progression-free and overall survival followed lower pretreatment blood clonality.

With respect to this clone: Its antigen is not known.

Time point described: peripheral blood 6 weeks after treatment start. Sequencing was performed with immunoSEQ multiplex PCR; in TCRdb, only in-frame clones are kept and a portion is missing. The sample has 45,000 to 60,000 clones; 85% to 90% are singletons. J is TRBJ2-2 and V is TRBV29-1; D perhaps matches TRBD2 (5 bases). Sample: PBMCs, taken around atezolizumab (anti-PD-L1) treatment. This receptor was identified in a man aged 60 to 75 with urothelial cancer. The CDR3 DNA reads TGCAGCGTTGATCGGGGAAACACCGGGGAGCTGTTTTTT. Translation: CSVDRGNTGELFF.